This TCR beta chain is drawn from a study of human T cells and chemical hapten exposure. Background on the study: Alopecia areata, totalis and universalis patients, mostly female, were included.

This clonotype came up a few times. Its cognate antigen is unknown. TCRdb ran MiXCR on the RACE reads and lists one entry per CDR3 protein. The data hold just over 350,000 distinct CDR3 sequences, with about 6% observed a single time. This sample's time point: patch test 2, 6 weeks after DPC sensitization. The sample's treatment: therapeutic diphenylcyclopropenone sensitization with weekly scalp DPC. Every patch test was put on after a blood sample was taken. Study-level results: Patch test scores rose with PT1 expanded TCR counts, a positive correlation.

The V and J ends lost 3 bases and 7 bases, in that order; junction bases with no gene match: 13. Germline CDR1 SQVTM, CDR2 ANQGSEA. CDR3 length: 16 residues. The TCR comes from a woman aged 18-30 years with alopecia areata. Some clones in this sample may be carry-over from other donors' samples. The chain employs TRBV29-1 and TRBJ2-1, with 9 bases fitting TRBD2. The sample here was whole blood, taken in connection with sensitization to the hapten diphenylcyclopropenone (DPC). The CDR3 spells CSVESRKRGETNEQFF. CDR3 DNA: TGCAGCGTTGAGTCACGGAAGCGGGGGGAAACAAATGAGCAGTTCTTC.